This is a list of T cell receptor beta chains from one sample in a study of T cell changes during pregnancy in multiple sclerosis. Produced via immunoSEQ multiplex PCR; TCRdb's table is partial and in-frame only. The data show about 93,000 clones, with around 93% seen just once and approximately 0.9% held by the top ten. The sample in question was peripheral blood, obtained before pregnancy. The receptor set was obtained from a female donor with multiple sclerosis, enrolled in a pregnancy study. CDR3s include the opening cysteine and the closing phenylalanine or tryptophan. A D gene is named only where the DNA matches it firmly. Clone sizes are given selectively: once, few, many, or a class where the clone is expanded.

size: few
V: TRBV9
D: NA
J: TRBJ1-1
DNA: TGTGCCAGCAGCGTAGCAGACATTAACACTGAAGCTTTCTTT
CDR3: CASSVADINTEAFF

size: NA
V: TRBV20-1
D: NA
J: TRBJ1-4
DNA: TGCAGTGCTAGCGGTGAAAAACTGTTTTTT
CDR3: CSASGEKLFF

size: NA
V: TRBV5-1
D: TRBD1
J: TRBJ1-5
DNA: TGCGCCAGCAGCTCGGGGACAGGGCCTACGCAGCCCCAGCATTTT
CDR3: CASSSGTGPTQPQHF

size: NA
V: TRBV4-3
D: NA
J: TRBJ2-2
DNA: TGCGCCAGCAGCCAATTGGAGGCCACAGGGTGGACCGGGGAGCTGTTTTTT
CDR3: CASSQLEATGWTGELFF

size: NA
V: TRBV9
D: NA
J: TRBJ1-1
DNA: TGTGCCAGCAGCGTAGTCACAACCACTGAAGCTTTCTTT
CDR3: CASSVVTTTEAFF

size: NA
V: TRBV19
D: TRBD1
J: TRBJ1-1
DNA: TGTGCCAGTAGTATAGATACCGGGACAGCGAACACTGAAGCTTTCTTT
CDR3: CASSIDTGTANTEAFF

size: NA
V: TRBV4-1
D: NA
J: TRBJ2-7
DNA: TGCGCCAGCAGCCAAGGTGGCAGGGGCTACGAGCAGTACTTC
CDR3: CASSQGGRGYEQYF

size: NA
V: TRBV19
D: NA
J: TRBJ1-5
DNA: TGTGCCAGTAGTACGACCAGAACAGGATATAGCAATCAGCCCCAGCATTTT
CDR3: CASSTTRTGYSNQPQHF

size: NA
V: TRBV7-8
D: TRBD2
J: TRBJ2-7
DNA: TGTGCCAGCAGCTGGGAGGGGTACGAGCAGTACTTC
CDR3: CASSWEGYEQYF

size: NA
V: TRBV30
D: TRBD2
J: TRBJ2-3
DNA: TGTGCCTGGAGCCGGACTAGCGGAACCACAGATACGCAGTATTTT
CDR3: CAWSRTSGTTDTQYF

size: NA
V: TRBV7-7
D: TRBD2
J: TRBJ2-2
DNA: TGTGCCAGCAGCCCCCGGACTAGCGGGGGGATGAACACCGGGGAGCTGTTTTTT
CDR3: CASSPRTSGGMNTGELFF

size: NA
V: TRBV9
D: NA
J: TRBJ1-2
DNA: TGTGCCAGCAGCCCTGGAGGATTC
CDR3: CASSPGGF

size: NA
V: TRBV10-3
D: NA
J: TRBJ1-2
DNA: TGTGCCATCAGTGAGCCAGGATACTCGTGGGGCTACACCTTC
CDR3: CAISEPGYSWGYTF

size: NA
V: TRBV19
D: TRBD2
J: TRBJ2-3
DNA: TGTGCCAGTAGTACCCACGCTAGCGGGAGGGCCTCAAGGACAGATACGCAGTATTTT
CDR3: CASSTHASGRASRTDTQYF

size: NA
V: TRBV28
D: NA
J: TRBJ1-2
DNA: TGTGCCAGCAGGGCGGACAGCCTCTATGGCTACACCTTC
CDR3: CASRADSLYGYTF

size: NA
V: TRBV2
D: TRBD1
J: TRBJ1-1
DNA: TGTGCTAACTCGGACAGGAGATACGCTGAAGCTTTCTTT
CDR3: CANSDRRYAEAFF